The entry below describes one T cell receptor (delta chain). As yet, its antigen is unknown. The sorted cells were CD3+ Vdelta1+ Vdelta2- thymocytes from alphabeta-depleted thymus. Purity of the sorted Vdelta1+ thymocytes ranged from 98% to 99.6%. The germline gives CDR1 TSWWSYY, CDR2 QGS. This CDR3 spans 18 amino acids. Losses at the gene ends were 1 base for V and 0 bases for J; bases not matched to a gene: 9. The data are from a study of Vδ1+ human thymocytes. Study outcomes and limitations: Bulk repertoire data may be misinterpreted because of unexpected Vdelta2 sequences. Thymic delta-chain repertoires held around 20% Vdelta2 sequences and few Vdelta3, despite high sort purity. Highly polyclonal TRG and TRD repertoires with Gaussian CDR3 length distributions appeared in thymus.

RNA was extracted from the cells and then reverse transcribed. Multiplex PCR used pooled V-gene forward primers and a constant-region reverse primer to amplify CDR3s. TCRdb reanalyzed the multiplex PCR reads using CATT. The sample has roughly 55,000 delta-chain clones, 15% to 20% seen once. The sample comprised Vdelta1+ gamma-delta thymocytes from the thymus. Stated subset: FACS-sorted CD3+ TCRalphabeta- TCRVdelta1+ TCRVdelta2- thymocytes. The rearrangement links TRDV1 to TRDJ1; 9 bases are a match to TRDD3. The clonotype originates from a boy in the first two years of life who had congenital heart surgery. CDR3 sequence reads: CALGEQDTNWGNTDKLIF. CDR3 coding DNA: TGTGCTCTTGGGGAACAGGACACAAACTGGGGGAACACCGATAAACTCATCTTT.